This T cell receptor (beta chain) comes out of a study of beta chain features in type 1 diabetes (dated by TCRdb to the late 2010s). About the full investigation: No differences in mean age, gender distribution, total cell number or subset yield were found between patients and healthy donors. Across all samples, some 99 million sorted cells were examined, and cell number per subset correlated strongly with RNA yield. In the study, TCRB repertoires of sorted circulating CD4+ T cell subsets from recently diagnosed type 1 diabetes patients were compared with those of matched healthy donors. Regulatory and stem cell-like memory subsets were isolated from only 8 patients and roughly eight healthy donors, whereas naive and central memory subsets came from all 30 or so donors.

Each donor gave one peripheral blood draw, averaging around 120 mL, which was collected into heparinised tubes. Naive, central memory, regulatory and stem cell-like memory CD4+ T cells were sorted on a BD FACSAria II using a panel including CD45RO, CCR7, CD25, CD127, CD95 and CD27. All sorted populations exceeded 95% purity. PBMCs were isolated immediately by Lymphoprep density gradient centrifugation and stained directly without culture. So that batch effects would be minimized, each experiment stained and sorted samples in pairs, pairing one healthy donor with one patient. The entire amount of isolated RNA was reverse transcribed using the High Capacity cDNA Reverse Transcription Kit, so the sequenced TCRB transcripts were expressed ones. Deep immunoSEQ sequencing was applied to naive, central memory and regulatory T cell samples, giving an average of about 3.8 million total reads per sample. Sorted cells were lysed in RLT buffer, and RNA was extracted using DNase-treated RNeasy Micro or Mini kits according to cell number. Each cell subset was processed separately to prevent cross-contamination, with patient and healthy donor samples processed together. Using the immunoSEQ multiplex PCR, TCRB sequences were amplified from cDNA into 87-bp fragments spanning the CDR3 region. Sequencing of the amplicons was done on the Illumina HiSeq platform. As for how the authors treated the data: Synthetic template baselines were used to correct PCR bias computationally, reads within Hamming distance 2 were collapsed together, and singletons that could not be merged were discarded. By aligning reads against IMGT, V, D and J genes, CDR3 length, and insertions or deletions at six rearrangement sites were assigned. Within each subset, clonotype counts were normalized to sorted cell number, and only after that were true diversity and Gini coefficients computed with the tcR R package. The overlap coefficient, calculated on TCRB nucleotide sequences, was used to quantify repertoire sharing. Out-of-frame TCRB sequences from naive cells were analyzed to stand in for the pre-selection repertoire. Imported from immuneACCESS, the table was reduced by TCRdb to in-frame sequences with V and J called. These copies leave out some clones; in studies compared against another copy, an unresolved V gene accounts for under half, and the cause of the remainder is not known. That table furnishes V, J and clone size, whereas the DNA furnished D and trimming. The sample table shows 300,000 or so clones, and roughly an eighth are seen once. The top ten hold 0.015% to 0.02% of the sample.

Remarks on this clone: Its recognized antigen is unknown. Qualities for individual bases were not recorded, and no much larger clone is one base off.

On the study overall, not on this receptor specifically: Because the HLA sub-analyses included only small numbers of individuals, any influence of HLA type on TCRB rearrangement was left unresolved. Because cDNA was sequenced instead of genomic DNA, activated cells with high expression could be over-represented, although the groups did not differ in activation or CD3 levels. Shorter templates might have been favored by PCR, but patient and control samples were amplified and corrected together, so both groups would have been affected equally by any skew. Patients with type 1 diabetes made fewer insertions and deleted more nucleotides at VDJ recombination sites, implying thymic rearrangement abnormalities. Naive, central memory and regulatory TCRB repertoires appeared to be more similar among patients than among healthy donors. In all four CD4+ subsets, TCRB CDR3 length was moderately but significantly shorter in type 1 diabetes patients.

The origin of this receptor is a man in his thirties or forties with type 1 diabetes. The sequenced sample consisted of naive CD4+ T cells from blood. The intended sense of this specimen's cell subset or site label: true naive CD4+ T cells.

The CDR3 reads CASSLGAKTEAFF. The sequence in DNA is TGTGCCAGCAGCTTGGGGGCCAAGACTGAAGCTTTCTTT. The V and J segments used are TRBV5-6 and TRBJ1-1, with the D gene call left open. The CDR3 holds 13 amino acids from the cysteine to the phenylalanine. The DNA shown is the 39-base CDR3, in frame from base 1. In the germline V gene, CDR1 corresponds to SGHDT and CDR2 to YYEEEE. V was cut back by 0 bases and J by 5 bases, leaving a gap of 8 bases between them. The full variable domain, with segments outside the CDR3 supplied by the reference TRBV5-6 and TRBJ1-1 proteins, appears as DAGVTQSPTHLIKTRGQQVTLRCSPKSGHDTVSWYQQALGQGPQFIFQYYEEEERQRGNFPDRFSGHQFPNYSSELNVNALLLGDSALYLCASSLGAKTEAFFGQGTRLTVV.